The 21 T cell receptor beta chains below come from one sample, sequenced in a study of blood T cell repertoires in COVID-19. This table comes from immunoSEQ multiplex PCR, and its TCRdb copy is limited to in-frame clones, with some not included. The sample contains 650,000 to 800,000 clones, more than 80% of which appear only once. Sample: peripheral blood. The origin of the receptors is a woman aged 18-29 years with acute or convalescent COVID-19.

The gene calls are TRBV9 and TRBJ2-7; D is ambiguous. The CDR3 sequence is 14 residues long. Germline CDR1 is SGDLS and CDR2 is YYNGEE. V was clipped by 1 base and J by 5 bases, with 13 bases between them. The CDR3 sequence is CASSVNPGSDEQYF. The DNA of the CDR3 is TGTGCCAGCAGCGTAAACCCGGGTAGTGACGAGCAGTACTTC.

This clone was counted at least ten times. The chain links TRBV12-5 to TRBJ1-1; D unresolved. Trimming shortened V by 6 bases and J by 3 bases, and 11 bases separated the two germline ends. From germline, CDR1 is LGHNT and CDR2 FRNRAP. This CDR3 comprises 13 residues. CDR3 amino acids: CASGTHTDTEAFF. CDR3 nucleotides: TGTGCTAGTGGGACGCACACAGACACTGAAGCTTTCTTT. The whole variable domain, remainder taken from reference TRBV12-5 and TRBJ1-1, is DARVTQTPRHKVTEMGQEVTMRCQPILGHNTVFWYRQTMMQGLELLAYFRNRAPLDDSGMPKDRFSAEMPDATLATLKIQPSEPRDSAVYFCASGTHTDTEAFFGQGTRLTVV.

A single count supports this clone. The chain is built from TRBV11-1 and TRBJ2-1; possible D gene TRBD1, 6 bases. With 6 bases removed from V and 1 base from J, the gap between germline ends came to 10 bases. Germline V gene lookup returns CDR1 SGHAT and CDR2 FQDESV (reference sequence). The CDR3 sequence is 14 residues long. The CDR3 coding sequence is TGTGCCAGCAGTCTAGGACAGTCCTACAATGAGCAGTTCTTC. It codes for CASSLGQSYNEQFF.

This chain uses TRBV2 with TRBJ1-1; 10 bases match TRBD1. The CDR3 loop spans 22 amino acids. Germline V gene sequence: CDR1 SNHLY, CDR2 FYNNEI. The V gene end was trimmed by 2 bases and the J gene end by 4 bases; junction bases not matched to a gene: 25. Here the CDR3 DNA reads TGTGCCAGCAGTGAATGGGTAGCGGCCAGGACAGGGGGTTATGTTGGGGGCACTGAAGCTTTCTTT. It codes for CASSEWVAARTGGYVGGTEAFF.

To note about this clone: Different DNA sequences within this sample yield the same CDR3. The chain joins TRBV6-5 to TRBJ1-2; no firm D call. Trimming left V 2 bases short and J 8 bases short, with 6 bases between. The CDR3 has 11 residues. Germline CDR1 is MNHEY and CDR2 is SVGAGI. CDR3 region: CASSYGQGYTF. The DNA of the CDR3 is TGTGCCAGCAGTTACGGGCAAGGCTACACCTTC.

The gene calls are TRBV24-1 and TRBJ1-5; weak D call: TRBD1 (5 bases). The V gene lost 5 bases and the J gene lost 4 bases, with 11 bases spanning the gap. CDR3 size: 14 residues. Germline CDR1 reads KGHDR; CDR2 reads SFDVKD. CDR3 sequence (DNA): TGTGCCACCAGTGCCCCCGACAGAAATCAGCCCCAGCATTTT. Translation: CATSAPDRNQPQHF.

As concerns this clone: One end of the junction varies from germline; a read error may be responsible. Other nucleotide sequences in the sample specify the same CDR3. The chain carries TRBV3-1 (or the pseudogene TRBV3-2) and TRBJ2-1; D perhaps matches TRBD1 (8 bases). The CDR3 totals 16 residues. CDR1 and CDR2 (germline): LGHDT, YNNKEL (reference sequence). The CDR3: CASSPRTGGDGNEQFF. The CDR3 DNA sequence: TGTGCCAGCAGCCCCAGAACAGGGGGGGACGGTAATGAACAGTTCTTC.

This sequence joins TRBV18 and TRBJ2-7; D possibly corresponds to TRBD1 (6 bases). CDR1 is KGHSH, CDR2 LQKENI, per germline. CDR3 size: 12 residues. Trimming removed 6 bases from V and 6 bases from J, with 12 bases in between. DNA of the CDR3: TGTGCCAGCTCTCCAACAGGGAGCGAGCAGTACTTC. Protein product: CASSPTGSEQYF.

This sequence joins TRBV29-1 and TRBJ1-1; D remains unclear. The CDR3 has 13 residues. Trimming pared 5 bases from V and 5 bases from J, leaving 15 bases between. CDR1 is SQVTM, CDR2 ANQGSEA, per germline. This chain's CDR3 is CSVRLGGGTEAFF. CDR3 in DNA: TGCAGCGTTCGACTGGGAGGAGGGACTGAAGCTTTCTTT. The full variable domain, with the rest looked up from reference TRBV29-1 and TRBJ1-1, is SAVISQKPSRDICQRGTSLTIQCQVDSQVTMMFWYRQQPGQSLTLIATANQGSEATYESGFVIDKFPISRPNLTFSTLTVSNMSPEDSSIYLCSVRLGGGTEAFFGQGTRLTVV.

This clone was found once. The chain employs TRBV30 and TRBJ1-2; D perhaps matches TRBD1 (5 bases). Looked up from germline, CDR1 is GTSNPN and CDR2 is SVGIG (reference sequence). V lost 0 bases to trimming and J lost 7 bases, with 12 bases between them. This CDR3 has 13 residues. CDR3 sequence (DNA): TGTGCCTGGAGTGTAGCGGGGCCGGGTGGCTACACCTTC. Protein product: CAWSVAGPGGYTF.

The chain joins TRBV7-2 to TRBJ2-7; weak D call: TRBD1 (5 bases). The CDR3 loop spans 15 amino acids. Germline V lookup: CDR1 SGHTA, CDR2 FQGNSA. V was trimmed by 0 bases and J by 4 bases, leaving 13 bases between them. Here the CDR3 reads CASSLAGPGKYEQYF. CDR3 nucleotides: TGTGCCAGCAGCTTAGCAGGTCCAGGGAAGTACGAGCAGTACTTC.

The genes are TRBV19 and TRBJ2-5; 10 nucleotides match TRBD2. V shed 5 bases, J shed 5 bases, and the junction held 14 bases outside the gene matches. Germline V gene sequence: CDR1 LNHDA, CDR2 SQIVND (reference sequence). The CDR3 loop spans 17 amino acids. The CDR3 DNA is TGTGCCAGTAGTCCCCCGCTTGAGCGGGGGGGCCGTGAGACCCAGTACTTC. It specifies CASSPPLERGGRETQYF.

J is TRBJ1-2 and V is TRBV21-1; TRBD1, the D gene given by the table, was not confirmed from the DNA. TRBV21-1 is termed a pseudogene. The CDR3 covers 20 residues. The CDR3 DNA sequence: TGTGCCAGCAGCCTCAGATCATTCCGGGACAGGGGCGCCCCTCTCTATGGCTACACCTTC. It is translated as CASSLRSFRDRGAPLYGYTF.

This chain joins TRBV3-1 (or the pseudogene TRBV3-2) and TRBJ2-7, with D perhaps matching TRBD1 (5 bases). Germline loops: CDR1 LGHDT, CDR2 YNNKEL (reference sequence). The CDR3 has 13 amino acids. V was trimmed by 2 bases and J by 4 bases, leaving 9 bases between them. The CDR3 DNA sequence: TGTGCCAGCAGCCAATGGGGCCAATACGAGCAGTACTTC. Translation gives CASSQWGQYEQYF.

The chain employs TRBV10-2 and TRBJ2-5; D is ambiguous. The CDR3 runs to 9 residues. CDR1 and CDR2 from the germline V gene are WSHSY and SAAADI. Trimming removed 11 bases at V and 4 bases at J, with 5 bases between. The chain's CDR3 is CASGETQYF. CDR3 DNA sequence: TGCGCCTCAGGAGAGACCCAGTACTTC.

The rearrangement joins TRBV3-1 (or the pseudogene TRBV3-2) to TRBJ1-3; D is unclear. V was pared by 9 bases and J by 4 bases, with 13 bases between. This CDR3 has 13 residues. The V gene's germline CDR1 is LGHDT and CDR2 YNNKEL (reference sequence). In DNA, the CDR3 is TGTGCCAGTTCGAGGGTATCCGGAAACACCATATATTTT. This sequence encodes CASSRVSGNTIYF.

The chain couples TRBV4-2 to TRBJ1-1; no firm D call. Trimming removed 0 bases at V and 4 bases at J, with 9 bases between. CDR1 is LGHNA, CDR2 YNFKEQ, per germline. CDR3 size: 14 residues. The CDR3 region is CASSQEDLGTEAFF. In DNA form, the CDR3 reads TGTGCCAGCAGCCAAGAGGACTTGGGCACTGAAGCTTTCTTT.

The J gene is TRBJ1-6, the V gene TRBV4-2, with a tentative D call TRBD1 (6 bases). This CDR3 has 16 amino acids. Deletions cut 0 bases from V and 6 bases from J, with 12 bases between. Germline CDR1 and CDR2: LGHNA and YNFKEQ. CDR3 amino acids: CASSQEGGAVNSPLHF. CDR3 nucleotide sequence: TGTGCCAGCAGCCAAGAAGGGGGGGCGGTTAATTCACCCCTCCACTTT.

The chain links TRBV3-1 (or the pseudogene TRBV3-2) to TRBJ2-7; the match to TRBD1 covers 11 bases. The CDR3 totals 15 residues. Germline CDR1 and CDR2: LGHDT and YNNKEL (reference sequence). V lost 4 bases to trimming and J lost 7 bases; unmatched junction nucleotides: 9. CDR3 nucleotide sequence: TGTGCCAGCAGCCTACGGACAGGGGGCTCTCGAGAGCAGTACTTC. Translating gives CASSLRTGGSREQYF.

Comment on this clone: Other nucleotide sequences in the sample specify the same CDR3. The chain uses TRBV6-5 and TRBJ1-2, with D uncertain. V lost 6 bases and J 1 base, leaving 9 bases between the germline ends. The CDR3 covers 13 residues. Germline CDR1 and CDR2: MNHEY and SVGAGI. CDR3 bases: TGTGCCAGCAGATCCGGAGGTAACTATGGCTACACCTTC. It encodes CASRSGGNYGYTF.

The CDR3 loop reads CASSYGVTGGYTF. In DNA form, the CDR3 reads TGTGCCAGCAGTTACGGCGTGACAGGGGGCTACACCTTC. This chain joins TRBV6-5 and TRBJ1-2; TRBD1 matches at 7 bases. After removal of 2 bases from V and 8 bases from J, the junction contained 5 bases not matched to a gene. The CDR3 loop spans 13 amino acids. Germline assignment: CDR1 MNHEY and CDR2 SVGAGI.